This T cell receptor beta chain was obtained from a study of response to subunit inactivated influenza vaccine. TCRdb re-called the RT-PCR reads through MiXCR, storing one row per CDR3 protein. The sample has some 570,000 distinct CDR3 sequences, 11% seen once. The V and J ends lost 7 bases and 6 bases, in that order; junction bases with no gene match: 12. CDR1 is MNHEY and CDR2 is SVGEGT in the germline V gene. The CDR3 spans 16 residues. Another study also made use of these data, one on T cells expressing NK-cell markers. From that paper: For TCR beta, cDNA was produced by 5'RACE template switching with UMIs. Source material for TCR beta repertoires consisted of sorted CD3+CD56+NKG2C+, CD3+CD56+NKG2C- and CD3+CD56-NKG2C+ T cells. Anti-gamma-delta TCR antibody use in several experiments restricted sorting to alpha-beta TCR T cells.

The TCR was taken from a man aged 45-65 years who received an inactivated influenza vaccine. The chain uses TRBV6-2 or TRBV6-3 and TRBJ2-3; the match to TRBD2 covers 11 bases. Here the sequenced sample was PBMCs from blood, taken on the day of vaccination. DNA for the CDR3: TGTGCCAGCACCCCAGGAATAGCGGGAGGGCCGGATACGCAGTATTTT. This translates into CASTPGIAGGPDTQYF.